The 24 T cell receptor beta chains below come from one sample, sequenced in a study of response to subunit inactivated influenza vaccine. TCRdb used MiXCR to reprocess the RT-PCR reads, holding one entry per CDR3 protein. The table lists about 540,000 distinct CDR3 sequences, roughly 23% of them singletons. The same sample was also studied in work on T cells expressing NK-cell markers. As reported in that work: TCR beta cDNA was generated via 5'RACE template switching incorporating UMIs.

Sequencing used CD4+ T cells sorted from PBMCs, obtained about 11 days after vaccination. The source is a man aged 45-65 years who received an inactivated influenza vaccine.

In DNA form, the CDR3 reads TGTGCCAGCAGCTCGACAGGAGATACGCAGTATTTT. Its protein is CASSSTGDTQYF. The chain employs TRBV11-2 and TRBJ2-3, with a possible D match to TRBD1 (6 bases). V was shortened by 4 bases and J by 5 bases, with 7 bases between the two germline ends. This CDR3 is built from 12 residues. CDR1 SGHAT and CDR2 FQNNGV come from the germline V gene.

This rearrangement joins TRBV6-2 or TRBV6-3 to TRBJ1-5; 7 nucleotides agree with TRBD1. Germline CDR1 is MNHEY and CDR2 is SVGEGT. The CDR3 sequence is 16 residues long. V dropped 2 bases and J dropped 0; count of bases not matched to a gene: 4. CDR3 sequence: CASSYEGQNSNQPQHF. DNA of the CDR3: TGTGCCAGCAGTTACGAGGGACAGAATAGCAATCAGCCCCAGCATTTT.

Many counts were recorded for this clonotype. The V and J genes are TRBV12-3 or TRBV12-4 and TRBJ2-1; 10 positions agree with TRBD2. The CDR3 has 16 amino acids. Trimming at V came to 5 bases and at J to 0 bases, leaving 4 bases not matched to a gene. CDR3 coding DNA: TGTGCCAGCAGTACTAGCGGGGCGAGCTCCTACAATGAGCAGTTCTTC. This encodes CASSTSGASSYNEQFF.

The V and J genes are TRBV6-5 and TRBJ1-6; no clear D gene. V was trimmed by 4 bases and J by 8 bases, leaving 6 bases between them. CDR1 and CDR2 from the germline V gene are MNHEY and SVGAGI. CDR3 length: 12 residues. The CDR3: CASSFRYSPLHF. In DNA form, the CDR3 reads TGTGCCAGCAGTTTCAGATATTCACCCCTCCACTTT.

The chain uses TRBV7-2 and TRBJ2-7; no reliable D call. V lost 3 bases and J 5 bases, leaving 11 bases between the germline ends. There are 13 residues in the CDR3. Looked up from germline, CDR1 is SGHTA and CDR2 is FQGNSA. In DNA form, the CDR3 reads TGTGCCAGCAGCTTCGGGTCCAGGAACGAGCAGTACTTC. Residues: CASSFGSRNEQYF.

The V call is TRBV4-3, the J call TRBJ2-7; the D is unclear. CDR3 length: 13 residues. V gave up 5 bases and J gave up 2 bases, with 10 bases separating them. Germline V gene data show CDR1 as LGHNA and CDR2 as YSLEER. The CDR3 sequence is CASSTEDPYEQYF. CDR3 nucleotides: TGCGCCAGCAGCACAGAAGACCCCTACGAGCAGTACTTC.

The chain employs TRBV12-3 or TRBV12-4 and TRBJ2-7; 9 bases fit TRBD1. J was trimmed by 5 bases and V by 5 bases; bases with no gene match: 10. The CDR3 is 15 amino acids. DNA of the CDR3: TGTGCCAGCAGTGCGACCGGGACAGGGTTCCACGAGCAGTACTTC. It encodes CASSATGTGFHEQYF.

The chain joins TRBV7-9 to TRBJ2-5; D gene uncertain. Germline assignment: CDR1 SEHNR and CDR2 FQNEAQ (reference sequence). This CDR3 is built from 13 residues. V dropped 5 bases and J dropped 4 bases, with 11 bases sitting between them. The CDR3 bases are TGTGCCAGCAGCAACGTGGTAGCAGAGACCCAGTACTTC. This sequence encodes CASSNVVAETQYF.

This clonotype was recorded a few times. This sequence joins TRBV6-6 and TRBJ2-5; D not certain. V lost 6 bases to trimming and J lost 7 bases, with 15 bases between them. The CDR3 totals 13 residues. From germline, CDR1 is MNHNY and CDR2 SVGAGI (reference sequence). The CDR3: CASSHSPSGTQYF. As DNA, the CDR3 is TGTGCCAGCAGCCACTCTCCATCGGGGACCCAGTACTTC.

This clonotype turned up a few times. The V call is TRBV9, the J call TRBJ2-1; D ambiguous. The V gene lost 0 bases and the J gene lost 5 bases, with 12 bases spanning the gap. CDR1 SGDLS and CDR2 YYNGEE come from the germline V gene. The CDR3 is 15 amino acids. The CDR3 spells CASSVDSTRNNEQFF. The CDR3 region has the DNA TGTGCCAGCAGCGTAGATTCGACAAGGAACAATGAGCAGTTCTTC.

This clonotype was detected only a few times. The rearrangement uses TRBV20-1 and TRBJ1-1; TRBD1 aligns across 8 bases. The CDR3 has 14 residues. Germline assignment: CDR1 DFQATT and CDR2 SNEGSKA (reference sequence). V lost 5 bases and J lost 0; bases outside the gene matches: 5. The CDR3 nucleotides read TGCAGTGCTGAGACAGGGGTATTGAACACTGAAGCTTTCTTT. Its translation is CSAETGVLNTEAFF.

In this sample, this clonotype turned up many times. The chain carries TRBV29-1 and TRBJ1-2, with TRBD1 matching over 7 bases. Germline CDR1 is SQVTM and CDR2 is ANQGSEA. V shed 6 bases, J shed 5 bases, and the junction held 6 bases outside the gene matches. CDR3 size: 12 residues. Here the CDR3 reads CSVAGQTYGYTF. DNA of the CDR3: TGCAGCGTGGCGGGACAGACTTATGGCTACACCTTC.

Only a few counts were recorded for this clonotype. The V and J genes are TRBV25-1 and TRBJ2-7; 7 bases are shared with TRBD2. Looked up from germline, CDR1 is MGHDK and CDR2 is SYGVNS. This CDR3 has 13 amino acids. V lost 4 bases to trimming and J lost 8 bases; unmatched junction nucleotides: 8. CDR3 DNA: TGTGCCAGCAGTGTCAGCGGGGCCGAAAAGCAGTACTTC. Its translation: CASSVSGAEKQYF.

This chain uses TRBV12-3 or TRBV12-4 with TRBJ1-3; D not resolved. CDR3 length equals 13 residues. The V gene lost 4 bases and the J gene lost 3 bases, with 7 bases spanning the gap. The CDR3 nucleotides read TGTGCCAGCAGTTGGTCAGGTGGAAACACCATATATTTT. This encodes CASSWSGGNTIYF.

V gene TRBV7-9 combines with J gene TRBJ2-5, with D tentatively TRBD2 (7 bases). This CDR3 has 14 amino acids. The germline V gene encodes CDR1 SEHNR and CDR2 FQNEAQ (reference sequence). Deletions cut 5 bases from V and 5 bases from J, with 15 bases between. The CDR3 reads CASSPVGGGETQYF. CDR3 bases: TGTGCCAGCAGCCCGGTTGGCGGGGGCGAGACCCAGTACTTC.

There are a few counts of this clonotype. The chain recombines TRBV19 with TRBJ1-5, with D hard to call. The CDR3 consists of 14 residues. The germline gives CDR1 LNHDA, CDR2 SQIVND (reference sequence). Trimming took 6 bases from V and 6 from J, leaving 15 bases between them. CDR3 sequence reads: CASRPPGFSQPQHF. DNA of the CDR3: TGTGCCAGTAGACCTCCGGGGTTTAGTCAGCCCCAGCATTTT. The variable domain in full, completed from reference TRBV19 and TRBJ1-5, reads DGGITQSPKYLFRKEGQNVTLSCEQNLNHDAMYWYRQDPGQGLRLIYYSQIVNDFQKGDIAEGYSVSREKKESFPLTVTSAQKNPTAFYLCASRPPGFSQPQHFGDGTRLSIL.

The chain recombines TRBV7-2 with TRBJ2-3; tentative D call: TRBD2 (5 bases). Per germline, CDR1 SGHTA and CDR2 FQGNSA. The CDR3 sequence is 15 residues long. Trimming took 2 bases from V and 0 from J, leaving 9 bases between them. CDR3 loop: CASSLFGVSTDTQYF. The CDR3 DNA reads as TGTGCCAGCAGCTTATTCGGGGTGAGCACAGATACGCAGTATTTT. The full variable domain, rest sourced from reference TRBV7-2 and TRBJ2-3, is GAGVSQSPSNKVTEKGKDVELRCDPISGHTALYWYRQSLGQGLEFLIYFQGNSAPDKSGLPSDRFSAERTGGSVSTLTIQRTQQEDSAVYLCASSLFGVSTDTQYFGPGTRLTVL.

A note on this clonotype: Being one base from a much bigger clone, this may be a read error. The CDR3 protein is CAISQDFGAFPYEQYF. The CDR3 DNA follows: TGCGCCATCAGCCAAGATTTTGGGGCCTTTCCCTACGAGCAGTACTTC. The chain carries TRBV4-3 and TRBJ2-7; the D gene is possibly TRBD1 (5 bases). Germline V lookup: CDR1 LGHNA, CDR2 YSLEER. The CDR3 contains 16 residues.

This CDR3 reads CASSRGVNQPQHF. As DNA, the CDR3 is TGCGCCAGCAGCAGAGGGGTTAATCAGCCCCAGCATTTT. V gene TRBV4-3 combines with J gene TRBJ1-5, with D perhaps matching TRBD1 (5 bases). CDR3 length equals 13 residues. V was cut by 5 bases and J by 4 bases, with 9 bases left in between. Germline lookup yields CDR1 LGHNA and CDR2 YSLEER.

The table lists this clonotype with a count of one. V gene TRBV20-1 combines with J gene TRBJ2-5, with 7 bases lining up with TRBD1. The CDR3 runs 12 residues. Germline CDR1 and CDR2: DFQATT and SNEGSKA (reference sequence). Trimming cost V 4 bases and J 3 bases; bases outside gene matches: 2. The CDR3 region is CSAIGQEETQYF. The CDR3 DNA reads TGCAGTGCTATCGGACAGGAAGAGACCCAGTACTTC.

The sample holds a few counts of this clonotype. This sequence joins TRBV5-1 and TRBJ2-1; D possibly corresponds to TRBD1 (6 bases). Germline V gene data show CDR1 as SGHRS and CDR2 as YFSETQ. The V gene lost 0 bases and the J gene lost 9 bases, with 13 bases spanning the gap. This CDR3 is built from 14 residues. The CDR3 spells CASSLATGQFEQFF. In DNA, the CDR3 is TGCGCCAGCAGCTTGGCCACAGGGCAGTTTGAGCAGTTCTTC.

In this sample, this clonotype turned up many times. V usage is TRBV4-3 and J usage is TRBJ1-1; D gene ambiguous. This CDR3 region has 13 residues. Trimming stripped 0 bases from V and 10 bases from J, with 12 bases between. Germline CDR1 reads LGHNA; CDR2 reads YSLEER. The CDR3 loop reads CASSQEGGSAAFF. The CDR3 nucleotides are TGCGCCAGCAGCCAAGAGGGAGGATCGGCAGCTTTCTTT.

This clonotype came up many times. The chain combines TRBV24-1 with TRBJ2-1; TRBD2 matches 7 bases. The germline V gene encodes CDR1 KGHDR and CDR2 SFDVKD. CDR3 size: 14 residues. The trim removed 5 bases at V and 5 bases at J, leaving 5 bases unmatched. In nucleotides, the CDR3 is TGTGCCACCAGTGTATTGGGGGGGAACAATGAGCAGTTCTTC. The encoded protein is CATSVLGGNNEQFF.

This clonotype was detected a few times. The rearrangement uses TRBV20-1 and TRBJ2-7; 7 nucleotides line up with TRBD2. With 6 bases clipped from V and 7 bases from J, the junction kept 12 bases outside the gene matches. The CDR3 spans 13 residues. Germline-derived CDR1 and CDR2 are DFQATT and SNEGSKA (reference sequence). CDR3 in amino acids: CSAWVAGGYEQYF. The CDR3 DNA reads TGCAGTGCGTGGGTAGCGGGCGGGTATGAGCAGTACTTC.